This TCR beta chain was sequenced for a study of cytomegalovirus exposure and HLA in healthy donors. Amplification used 60 Vbeta primers and 13 Jbeta primers. Some clones are missing from TCRdb's copy, which holds only in-frame ones; the method was immunoSEQ multiplex PCR. This sample has more than 150,000 clones, with about 81% found just once. Germline V CDR1 and CDR2: MDHEN, SYDVKM. The CDR3 length is 16 residues. V dropped 5 bases and J dropped 6 bases, with 20 bases sitting between them. Sample: PBMCs. The V call is TRBV28, the J call TRBJ2-1; a weak D match, TRBD2 (7 bases). The clonotype comes from a man in his forties in good health and CMV-seronegative. The CDR3 protein is CASSTPPGGGGNEQFF. DNA for the CDR3: TGTGCCAGCAGTACCCCCCCGGGGGGAGGGGGCAATGAGCAGTTCTTC. Based on the CDR3 plus reference TRBV28 and TRBJ2-1, the full variable domain is DVKVTQSSRYLVKRTGEKVFLECVQDMDHENMFWYRQDPGLGLRLIYFSYDVKMKEKGDIPEGYSVSREKKERFSLILESASTNQTSMYLCASSTPPGGGGNEQFFGPGTRLTVL.